This T cell receptor (beta chain) was identified in a study of regulatory T cells in long-lasting Graves disease (dated by TCRdb to the early 2020s). For the wider study: Antithyroid drugs had been taken for less than 3 months by newly diagnosed Graves' disease patients. A total of around 33 samples were covered by TCR sequencing, comprising approximately 13 persistent and roughly 20 newly diagnosed Graves' disease patients. Persistent Graves' disease patients were compared with newly diagnosed Graves' disease patients by peripheral blood TCR sequencing and RNA sequencing. The study was conducted in China and was registered as a clinical trial.

This clonotype was picked up many times. The antigen it recognizes is unknown. Nothing much larger sits one base from this clone, and base qualities are not available. Paper-wide results and their limitations: Patients with persistent disease shared more public clonotypes (approximately 2,500) than newly diagnosed patients did (approximately 1,000). The authors acknowledged the small sample size as a limitation that may reduce accuracy. Persistent disease showed preferential use of TRBV28, TRBJ1-2 and TRBJ2-5, whereas newly diagnosed disease favored TRBV20-1 and TRBJ2-1. Peripheral blood alone was examined, since thyroid tissue, which constituted the primary lesion, could not be accessed. Sequencing and analysis were limited to the TCR beta chain. Compared with newly diagnosed patients, persistent Graves' disease patients had lower TCR Shannon entropy and fewer highly expanded clones, which suggests clonal expansion.

The receptor library was made with multiplex PCR. The sequencer listed for this sample is Illumina HiSeq 4000. CDR3 regions were amplified by Arm-PCR with iRepertoire HTBI primers to construct TCR beta libraries. Gel purification was performed on PCR products prior to sequencing. In the original analysis: Gene usage analysis of CDR3 amino acid clonotypes used the approximately 56 TRBV and some 15 TRBJ segments found across samples. COPE and FqMerger were used to merge the filtered high-quality paired reads into contigs. Contigs were aligned with BLAST to IMGT TRBV, TRBD and TRBJ reference genes, and CDR3 was defined per IMGT. Any clonotype with a frequency above 0.1% was classified as a highly expanded clone. Shannon entropy was used to measure repertoire diversity, and the Gini coefficient was used to measure V-J evenness. A clonotype found in more than one individual was treated as public. Using fastp trimming at Q25 and MiXCR clonotype assembly, TCRdb reanalyzed the public sequencing data and kept in-frame beta chains. Every CDR3 protein is listed once, alongside the most common genes and DNA of its rows. These V and J calls rely on TCRdb rather than the paper's analysis. The sample table shows a few hundred thousand distinct CDR3 sequences, and 12% are seen once. The ten most abundant clones make up under 20% of the sample.

Explained via the paper, the time point label denotes: newly diagnosed GD, antithyroid drugs for less than 3 months. RNA was extracted from PBMCs in TRIzol for both TCR sequencing and RNA sequencing. Graves' disease was diagnosed according to American Thyroid Association guidelines. Patients were recruited from an endocrinology department in Xi'an, China. Each patient gave approximately 10 milliliters of peripheral blood, collected in an EDTA anticoagulant tube. PBMCs were isolated by Ficoll Paque Plus density gradient separation without further T cell sorting. RNA quality was checked with an Agilent 2100 Bioanalyzer and agarose gel, and concentration with a NanoDrop 2000. Trimming costs V 2 bases and J 4 bases, and their ends lie 18 bases apart. The CDR3 starts with the cysteine, ends with the phenylalanine, and has 17 residues. Only the CDR3 DNA is retained, 51 bases long and in frame from the first base. The germline V gene encodes CDR1 KGHSH and CDR2 LQKENI.

This sample also belongs to another study, concerning T cells in Graves' hyperthyroidism and ophthalmopathy. Per that second paper: Graves' hyperthyroidism was defined as stable when no progression to ophthalmopathy occurred over 18 months of follow-up. The hyperthyroidism patients were between 18 and 65 years old and newly diagnosed, with a disease duration of less than 2 months. Exclusion was applied to patients with uncontrolled infections, other autoimmune diseases, pregnancy or lactation. Clinical symptoms, serum thyroxine and TRAb, thyroid ultrasound, and orbital computed tomography formed the basis for the diagnoses. A first-round RT-PCR of the TCR CDR3 used the HTBI primer set with the Qiagen OneStep RT-PCR kit. Most expanded thyroid clonotypes (frequency above 0.001) were also detected in blood, a finding suggesting that blood repertoires may reflect thyroid immune responses. A model built on a 13 V-J signature distinguished ophthalmopathy from stable hyperthyroidism, reaching around 88% sensitivity and about 81% specificity in cross-validation and 80%/75% in testing. In validation, the model predicted progression to ophthalmopathy with over 65% sensitivity and approximately 74% specificity, a median of approximately 6.7 months before onset. TCR V-J signatures able to tell the groups apart were searched for in a discovery cohort of some 97 patients, of whom around 43 had Graves' ophthalmopathy and more than 55 had stable Graves' hyperthyroidism. An independent validation cohort of around 19 hyperthyroidism patients and about 16 patients who later progressed to ophthalmopathy tested prospective prediction of ophthalmopathy. The roughly 91 discovery patients were randomly split 7:3 into training and test sets. In more than five Graves' hyperthyroidism patients, the study also compared T-cell repertoires from thyroid tissue with T-cell repertoires from blood. After blood sampling, hyperthyroidism patients were treated with methimazole at a starting dose of 30 mg daily, and ophthalmopathy patients were treated with high-dose intravenous methylprednisolone. Libraries were constructed in a second round of multiplex PCR, after which size selection and purification were carried out. The libraries were sequenced on an Illumina HiSeq2000 using paired-end 100 bp reads. SOAPnuke was used to process the raw data, with reads discarded if the reads contained adapters or uncalled bases, had a mean Phred below 15, or lacked an exact constant-primer or identifier match. High-quality paired reads were merged with COPE v1.2.5, and unique nucleotide sequences were defined as clonotypes. MiTCR v1.1 was used to align the clonotypes against IMGT TRBV, TRBD and TRBJ reference segments. Analysis was restricted to V-J combinations with a frequency above 0.0001, which covered over 98% of repertoires. The TCS score was defined as F50 (clonal expansion) divided by E x V (chaos), with BLOSUM62-based TCRdist calculated between CDR3 peptides within each V-J. Welch's t-statistics and random forest reduced roughly 530 V-J features to roughly 13, which were used in a naive Bayes classifier (R e1071). Sample size was not statistically predetermined, and blinding of investigators to group allocation was not performed. According to the paper, TCR Vbeta CDR3 sequencing was carried out on 135 peripheral blood samples, which came from approximately 41 ophthalmopathy, around 75 hyperthyroidism and some 17 progressor patients.

Here the chain combines TRBV18 and TRBJ1-5; the D segment could be TRBD1, given 5 matching bases. The receptor's source is a young woman with Graves disease. Donor details come from another sample of the same person, matched by shared clones. Material: peripheral blood mononuclear cells (PBMCs), obtained at new diagnosis, from a patient treated with antithyroid drugs. The DNA is TGTGCCAGCTCACCATCGGAGGGTGGGACGGTAAATCAGCCCCAGCATTTT. The translation is CASSPSEGGTVNQPQHF.